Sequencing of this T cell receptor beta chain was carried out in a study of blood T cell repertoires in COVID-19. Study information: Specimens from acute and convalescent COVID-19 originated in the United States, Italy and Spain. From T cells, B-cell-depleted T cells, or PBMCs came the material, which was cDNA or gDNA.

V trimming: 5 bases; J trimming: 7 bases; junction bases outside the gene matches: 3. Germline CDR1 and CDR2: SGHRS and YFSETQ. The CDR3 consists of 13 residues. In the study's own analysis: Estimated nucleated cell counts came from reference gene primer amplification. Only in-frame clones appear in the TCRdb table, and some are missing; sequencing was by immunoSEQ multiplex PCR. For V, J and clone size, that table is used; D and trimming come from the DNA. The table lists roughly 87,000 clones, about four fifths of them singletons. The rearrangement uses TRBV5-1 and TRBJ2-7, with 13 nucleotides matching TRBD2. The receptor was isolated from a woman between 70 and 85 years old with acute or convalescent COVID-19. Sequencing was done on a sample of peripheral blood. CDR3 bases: TGCGCCAGCAGGCCGGGACTAGCGGGAGAGCAGTACTTC. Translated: CASRPGLAGEQYF.